The rows below give T cell receptor beta chains drawn from one sample of a study of blood T cell repertoires in COVID-19. Generated by immunoSEQ multiplex PCR, the TCRdb table keeps only in-frame clones and is missing some. The sample contains some 270,000 clones, about 89% of which appear only once. The sequencing sample was made of peripheral blood. The source is a woman aged 55-70 years who had recovered from COVID-19. The CDR3 runs from the conserved cysteine through the conserved F or W. The D gene is left open where the match is weak. Some rows mark clone size as missing; the rest say once, few, many or name a class of expanded clone.

size,V,D,J,DNA,CDR3
.,TRBV5-1,.,TRBJ1-4,TGCGCCAGCAGCTTCCGACAAGGAGGGGAAAAACTGTTTTTT,CASSFRQGGEKLFF
.,TRBV7-2,TRBD1,TRBJ1-6,TGTGCCAGCAGCAACCACAGGGGCTATAATTCACCCCTCCACTTT,CASSNHRGYNSPLHF
.,TRBV5-1,.,TRBJ2-7,TGCGCCAGCAGCTTGAGGTCCGGAGCCTACGAGCAGTACTTC,CASSLRSGAYEQYF
.,TRBV15,.,TRBJ1-2,TGTGCCACCAGCAGAGATCTATACAGGGCTGACTATGGCTACACCTTC,CATSRDLYRADYGYTF
.,TRBV7-9,.,TRBJ1-4,TGTGCCAGCAGCGTAGTTGCTGGCGGTTCTAATGAAAAACTGTTTTTT,CASSVVAGGSNEKLFF
.,TRBV7-8,TRBD2,TRBJ2-1,TGTGCCAGCAGCGTTTGGGGGGGTAGCTCCTACAATGAGCAGTTCTTC,CASSVWGGSSYNEQFF
.,TRBV10-3,.,TRBJ2-5,TGTGCCATCAGGCGGGGTATGACTCAAGAGACCCAGTACTTC,CAIRRGMTQETQYF
.,TRBV7-8,TRBD2,TRBJ2-5,TGTGCCATCCATAACGGGGGGTTCGGGACCCAGTACTTC,CAIHNGGFGTQYF
few,TRBV18,.,TRBJ1-1,TGTGCCAGCTCACCGAGCAAGAACACTGAAGCTTTCTTT,CASSPSKNTEAFF
.,TRBV11-2,.,TRBJ2-3,TGTGCCAGCAGCTTAGGGGCAAGCACAGATACGCAGTATTTT,CASSLGASTDTQYF
.,TRBV5-6,.,TRBJ2-7,TGTGCCAGCAGCCCCTGGGAGGTGCCCTACGAGCAGTACTTC,CASSPWEVPYEQYF